The clone carrying this T cell receptor (beta chain) was observed a handful of times. Original processing notes: Reference gene primer amplification yielded estimated nucleated cell counts. Using immunoSEQ multiplex PCR, the repertoire was profiled, and TCRdb retains in-frame clones only, with some absent. V and J calls and clone size are those listed in that table; D and trimming were worked out from the DNA. This sample has about 250,000 clones, with around 85% found just once. Germline CDR1 and CDR2: SQVTM and ANQGSEA. The CDR3 runs to 14 residues. The V end lost 3 bases, the J end lost 2 bases, and 11 bases lay between the germline ends. This specimen belongs to a study of blood T cell repertoires in COVID-19. Whole-study context: Spain, Italy and the United States supplied samples that represented acute and convalescent COVID-19. From T cells, B-cell-depleted T cells, or PBMCs came the material, which was cDNA or gDNA.

This sequence originates from a woman aged 40 to 50 with active or convalescent COVID-19. The chain couples TRBV29-1 to TRBJ1-3, with D possibly matching TRBD1 (6 bases). Sequencing was done on a sample of peripheral blood. The CDR3 DNA reads as TGCAGCGTTGACGAGGGGGGGACTGGAAACACCATATATTTT. Encoded protein: CSVDEGGTGNTIYF.